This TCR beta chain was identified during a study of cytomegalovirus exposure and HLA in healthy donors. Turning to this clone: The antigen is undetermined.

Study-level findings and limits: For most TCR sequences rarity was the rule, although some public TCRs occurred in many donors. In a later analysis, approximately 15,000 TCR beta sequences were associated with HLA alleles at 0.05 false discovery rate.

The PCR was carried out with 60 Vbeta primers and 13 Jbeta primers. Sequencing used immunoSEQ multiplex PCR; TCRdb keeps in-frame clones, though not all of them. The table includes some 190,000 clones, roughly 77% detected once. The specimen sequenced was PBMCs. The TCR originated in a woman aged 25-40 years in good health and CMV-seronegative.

CDR3 protein: CASSQLGGDSGYTF. CDR3 nucleotides: TGTGCCAGCAGCCAGCTAGGGGGCGATAGCGGCTACACCTTC. This rearrangement joins TRBV27 to TRBJ1-2; 7 bases agree with TRBD1. CDR3 length: 14 residues. The junction had 12 bases not matched to a gene; V was cut back by 6 bases and J by 8 bases. Looked up from germline, CDR1 is MNHEY and CDR2 is SMNVEV (reference sequence).